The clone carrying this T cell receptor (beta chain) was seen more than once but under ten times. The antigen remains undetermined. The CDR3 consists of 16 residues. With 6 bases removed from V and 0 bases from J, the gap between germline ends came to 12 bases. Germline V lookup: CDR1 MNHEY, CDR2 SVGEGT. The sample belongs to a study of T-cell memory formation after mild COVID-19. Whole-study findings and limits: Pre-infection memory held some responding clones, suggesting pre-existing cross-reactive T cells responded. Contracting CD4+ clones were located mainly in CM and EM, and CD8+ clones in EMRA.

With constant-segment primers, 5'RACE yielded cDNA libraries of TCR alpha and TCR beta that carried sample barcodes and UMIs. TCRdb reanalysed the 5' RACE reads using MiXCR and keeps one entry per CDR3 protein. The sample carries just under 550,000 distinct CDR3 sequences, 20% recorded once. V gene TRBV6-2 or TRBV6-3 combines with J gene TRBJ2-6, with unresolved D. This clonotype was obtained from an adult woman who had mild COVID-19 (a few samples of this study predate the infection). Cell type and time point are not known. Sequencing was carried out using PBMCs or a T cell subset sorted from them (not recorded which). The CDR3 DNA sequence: TGTGCCAGCAGAGAGTTAAGGAGCTCTGGGGCCAACGTCCTGACTTTC. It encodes CASRELRSSGANVLTF.